The 23 T cell receptor beta chains in this list originate from one sample, sequenced in a study of OX40 agonist ivuxolimab in advanced cancers. Libraries were prepared by immunoSEQ multiplex PCR; TCRdb keeps only in-frame clonotypes and omits some of them. The data contain more than 65,000 clones, around 88% of them seen just once; the ten biggest clones take up roughly 0.59%. Sequences were derived from CD4+ or CD8+ T cells sorted from blood, sampled in a trial of the OX40 agonist ivuxolimab. The receptors derive from an adult with an advanced solid tumor such as melanoma, head and neck, liver or kidney cancer.

The chain links TRBV28 to TRBJ2-4, with D hard to call. This CDR3 is built from 14 residues. The ends were cut back, 1 base at V and 4 bases at J, with 8 bases in the middle. Germline CDR1 MDHEN, CDR2 SYDVKM. CDR3 residues: CASSLSGQKNIQYF. The CDR3 DNA reads as TGTGCCAGCAGTTTATCTGGCCAGAAAAACATTCAGTACTTC.

This chain links TRBV18 with TRBJ2-1, with D possibly TRBD2 on 5 matching bases. Germline values: CDR1 KGHSH, CDR2 LQKENI. The CDR3 has 16 amino acids. The ends were cut back, 0 bases at V and 4 bases at J, with 13 bases in the middle. The CDR3 DNA sequence: TGTGCCAGCTCACCACCGCAGCCCTCGGGATACAATGAGCAGTTCTTC. It encodes CASSPPQPSGYNEQFF.

V and J are TRBV29-1 and TRBJ2-3; 8 bases map to TRBD2. Germline CDR1 reads SQVTM; CDR2 reads ANQGSEA. The CDR3 is made up of 16 amino acids. The V segment lost 4 bases and the J segment 6 bases; nucleotides outside the gene matches: 15. CDR3 DNA: TGCAGCGTTGGGGACGCGGCGGGGGGCGGCCCGGATACGCAGTATTTT. Encoded protein: CSVGDAAGGGPDTQYF.

The chain joins TRBV29-1 to TRBJ2-3; TRBD1 agrees at 8 bases. The CDR3 length is 18 residues. Germline-derived CDR1 and CDR2 are SQVTM and ANQGSEA. V shed 6 bases, J shed 3 bases, and the junction held 20 bases outside the gene matches. The CDR3, as DNA: TGCAGCGTCACCGAAGGGACAGGTGGACGAGTGAGGACAGATACGCAGTATTTT. Its translation is CSVTEGTGGRVRTDTQYF.

As concerns this clone: The junction differs from germline at one of its ends, possibly a read error. Other DNA sequences of this sample code for an identical CDR3. The rearrangement uses TRBV7-8 and TRBJ1-5; no firm D call. CDR1 SGHVS and CDR2 FQNEAQ come from the germline V gene. This CDR3 region has 15 residues. CDR3 residues: CASSPRVGSNQPQHF. The CDR3 DNA reads TGTGCCAGCAGCCCTAGGGTCGGTAGCAATCAACCCCAGCATTTT.

Here the CDR3 DNA reads TGTGCCAGCAGCCCATTTACGACAGGGGGCGCGGGAGGGGAGCTGTTTTTT. Amino acid sequence: CASSPFTTGGAGGELFF. V usage is TRBV2 and J usage is TRBJ2-2; 10 bases map to TRBD1. Per the germline V gene, CDR1 is SNHLY and CDR2 is FYNNEI. Trimming removed 6 bases from V and 8 bases from J; junction bases left unmatched: 15. The CDR3 has 17 amino acids.

The rearrangement joins TRBV9 to TRBJ2-7, with a weak D call TRBD2 (5 bases). Deletions cut 3 bases from V and 6 bases from J, with 16 bases between. From germline, CDR1 is SGDLS and CDR2 YYNGEE. This CDR3 has 14 amino acids. For the CDR3, the DNA is TGTGCCAGCAGCGCCCATAGGTCGGGGTTCGAGCAGTACTTC. Amino acid sequence: CASSAHRSGFEQYF.

The chain uses TRBV5-1 and TRBJ2-1, with TRBD2 matching over 13 bases. The germline gives CDR1 SGHRS, CDR2 YFSETQ. Trimming at V came to 7 bases and at J to 7 bases, leaving 8 bases not matched to a gene. There are 15 residues in the CDR3. CDR3 sequence reads: CASGETSGGLNEQFF. The DNA for the CDR3 is TGCGCCAGCGGAGAGACTAGCGGGGGGCTTAATGAGCAGTTCTTC.

This clone has only a few counts. The rearrangement uses TRBV20-1 and TRBJ1-1; a possible D gene is TRBD1 (5 bases). This CDR3 has 11 residues. CDR1 DFQATT and CDR2 SNEGSKA come from the germline V gene (reference sequence). Trimming left V 5 bases short and J 6 bases short, with 10 bases between. CDR3 amino acids: CSARQGSEAFF. Here the CDR3 DNA reads TGCAGTGCTCGGCAGGGATCTGAAGCTTTCTTT.

The chain carries TRBV5-1 and TRBJ1-1, with D possibly being TRBD1 (5 bases). The CDR3 is 15 amino acids. Germline V gene sequence: CDR1 SGHRS, CDR2 YFSETQ. Trimming pared 0 bases from V and 4 bases from J, leaving 13 bases between. CDR3 in amino acids: CASSLDPVGGTEAFF. The DNA for the CDR3 is TGCGCCAGCAGCTTGGATCCGGTGGGGGGCACTGAAGCTTTCTTT.

This chain joins TRBV5-6 and TRBJ2-3, with no clear D. This CDR3 has 12 residues. Trimming removed 1 base at V and 0 bases at J, with 0 bases between. Germline CDR1 and CDR2: SGHDT and YYEEEE. The CDR3 region is CASSLSTDTQYF. The CDR3, as DNA: TGTGCCAGCAGCTTGAGCACAGATACGCAGTATTTT.

The V gene is TRBV5-8, the J gene TRBJ1-2; D remains unclear. The V end was cut by 0 bases, the J end by 13 bases, with 16 bases between. This CDR3 region has 13 residues. Per the germline V gene, CDR1 is SGHTS and CDR2 is YDEGEE. CDR3 in amino acids: CASSLGMITRPTF. CDR3 coding DNA: TGTGCCAGCAGCTTGGGGATGATCACTCGTCCCACCTTC.

The genes are TRBV5-1 and TRBJ1-3; D might be TRBD1 (5 bases). This CDR3 has 16 residues. Per the germline V gene, CDR1 is SGHRS and CDR2 is YFSETQ. Trimming shortened V by 4 bases and J by 1 base, and 15 bases separated the two germline ends. The CDR3 DNA is TGCGCCAGCAGCCTATGGGGCGAGGGGTCTGGAAACACCATATATTTT. It is translated as CASSLWGEGSGNTIYF. The full variable domain, rest sourced from reference TRBV5-1 and TRBJ1-3, is KAGVTQTPRYLIKTRGQQVTLSCSPISGHRSVSWYQQTPGQGLQFLFEYFSETQRNKGNFPGRFSGRQFSNSRSEMNVSTLELGDSALYLCASSLWGEGSGNTIYFGEGSWLTVV.

The chain recombines TRBV28 with TRBJ2-1; the D gene is possibly TRBD2 (6 bases). Germline loops: CDR1 MDHEN, CDR2 SYDVKM. The CDR3 runs 15 residues. V dropped 4 bases and J dropped 8 bases, with 18 bases sitting between them. CDR3 region: CASSSPGDHGDEQFF. In DNA, the CDR3 is TGTGCCAGCAGTTCCCCGGGGGACCATGGCGATGAGCAGTTCTTC.

The chain has TRBV6-5 and TRBJ2-3; D assignment may be TRBD1 or TRBD2 (5 bases each). CDR1 and CDR2 from the germline V gene are MNHEY and SVGAGI. The CDR3 has 13 amino acids. V dropped 9 bases and J dropped 8 bases, with 18 bases sitting between them. Here the CDR3 DNA reads TGTGCCAGTCGGGGCCCCGGATCCCCTACGCAGTATTTT. Translated, it gives CASRGPGSPTQYF.

The chain links TRBV11-1 to TRBJ2-3; D call uncertain. This CDR3 comprises 11 residues. Trimming took off 5 bases at V and 7 bases at J, with 7 bases between the two ends. The germline V gene has CDR1 SGHAT and CDR2 FQDESV (reference sequence). The CDR3 loop is CASSPSYTQYF. The CDR3 DNA reads as TGTGCCAGCAGCCCCTCATATACGCAGTATTTT.

The chain joins TRBV11-2 to TRBJ2-7; 7 nucleotides agree with TRBD2. The CDR3 has 15 residues. Looked up from germline, CDR1 is SGHAT and CDR2 is FQNNGV. The V gene end was trimmed by 1 base and the J gene end by 2 bases; junction bases not matched to a gene: 5. As DNA, the CDR3 is TGTGCCAGCAGCTTAGGACCCCGGGGGGCCTACGAGCAGTACTTC. Its translation is CASSLGPRGAYEQYF. Complete variable domain (other parts from reference TRBV11-2 and TRBJ2-7): EAGVAQSPRYKIIEKRQSVAFWCNPISGHATLYWYQQILGQGPKLLIQFQNNGVVDDSQLPKDRFSAERLKGVDSTLKIQPAKLEDSAVYLCASSLGPRGAYEQYFGPGTRLTVT.

This chain connects TRBV6-5 to TRBJ2-7, with 7 bases identical to TRBD1. Unmatched junction bases numbered 8, after V lost 6 bases and J lost 0 bases. The germline V gene has CDR1 MNHEY and CDR2 SVGAGI. This CDR3 comprises 15 residues. CDR3 coding DNA: TGTGCCAGCAGCCTTAATCGGGACAGCTCCTACGAGCAGTACTTC. Protein: CASSLNRDSSYEQYF.

The V gene is TRBV13, the J gene TRBJ1-4, with D uncertain. The CDR3 is 14 amino acids. V was shortened by 5 bases and J by 0 bases, with 7 bases between the two germline ends. Germline V gene lookup returns CDR1 PRHDT and CDR2 FYEKMQ (reference sequence). DNA for the CDR3: TGTGCCAGCAGCCCAACTGCAACTAATGAAAAACTGTTTTTT. Its protein is CASSPTATNEKLFF. The entire variable domain, with the rest obtained from reference TRBV13 and TRBJ1-4, is as follows: AAGVIQSPRHLIKEKRETATLKCYPIPRHDTVYWYQQGPGQDPQFLISFYEKMQSDKGSIPDRFSAQQFSDYHSELNMSSLELGDSALYFCASSPTATNEKLFFGSGTQLSVL.

This clone has just a few counts. The chain has TRBV10-2 and TRBJ2-1; the match to TRBD1 covers 10 bases. The ends lost 7 bases at V and 9 bases at J; junction bases unmatched: 21. Germline CDR1 reads WSHSY; CDR2 reads SAAADI. This CDR3 comprises 18 residues. DNA of the CDR3: TGCGCCAGCATGGGGGCGGGACAGGGGCATTCTTGGGCGGGTGAGCAGTTCTTC. This sequence encodes CASMGAGQGHSWAGEQFF.

The chain joins TRBV7-2 to TRBJ2-7, with D possibly called TRBD1 or TRBD2 (5 bases each). CDR1 is SGHTA and CDR2 is FQGNSA in the germline V gene. Trimming removed 2 bases from V and 9 bases from J, with 11 bases in between. The CDR3 is 12 amino acids. The CDR3 loop reads CASSLSWGRQYF. The CDR3 DNA reads TGTGCCAGCAGCTTATCGTGGGGGAGGCAGTACTTC.

The J gene is TRBJ1-5, the V gene TRBV11-2; D not certain. V was clipped by 3 bases and J by 6 bases, with 9 bases between them. Germline-derived CDR1 and CDR2 are SGHAT and FQNNGV. The CDR3 is 13 residues long. As DNA, the CDR3 is TGTGCCAGCAGCTTCGATCTATCTCAGCCCCAGCATTTT. It encodes CASSFDLSQPQHF.

The chain is built from TRBV11-2 and TRBJ1-4, with D maybe TRBD1 (5 bases). Trimming removed 3 bases from V and 5 bases from J, with 7 bases in between. The CDR3 length is 13 residues. Germline values: CDR1 SGHAT, CDR2 FQNNGV. Here the CDR3 reads CASSLGLNEKLFF. The CDR3 DNA reads TGTGCCAGCAGCTTGGGACTGAATGAAAAACTGTTTTTT.